The next 18 T cell receptor beta chains were all read from a single sample in a study of neurological immune-mediated disorders. From the 5' RACE reads, TCRdb called clonotypes with MiXCR, one entry per CDR3 protein. The data hold approximately 66,000 distinct CDR3 sequences, with under 3.5% observed a single time. The source material was PBMCs. Receptor source: a man aged 35 to 55 with multiple sclerosis.

Ten or more counts support this clonotype. A junction end diverges from the germline sequence, so it may reflect a read error. The rearrangement joins TRBV14 to TRBJ2-3; 7 nucleotides line up with TRBD2. CDR1 and CDR2 from the germline V gene are SGHDN and FVKESK. The CDR3 sequence is 11 residues long. CDR3: CASSPPGDYHF. The CDR3 DNA is TGTGCCAGCAGCCCCCCCGGGGACTATCATTTT.

This clonotype was seen many times. The chain joins TRBV7-9 to TRBJ2-7, with D possibly being TRBD2 (5 bases). V lost 1 base and J 3 bases, leaving 13 bases between the germline ends. Germline-derived CDR1 and CDR2 are SEHNR and FQNEAQ (reference sequence). This CDR3 has 15 residues. The CDR3 protein is CASSLVSGRDYEQYF. CDR3 in DNA: TGTGCCAGCAGCTTAGTATCGGGGAGAGACTACGAGCAGTACTTC.

This clonotype has at least ten counts. The chain joins TRBV5-1 to TRBJ1-1, with D perhaps TRBD1 (5 bases). The germline V gene encodes CDR1 SGHRS and CDR2 YFSETQ. V lost 4 bases and J 0 bases, leaving 10 bases between the germline ends. The CDR3 loop spans 14 amino acids. CDR3 sequence reads: CASSMTDMNTEAFF. The CDR3 DNA reads TGCGCCAGCAGCATGACAGACATGAACACTGAAGCTTTCTTT.

This clonotype has at least ten counts. The CDR3 loop is CASSLGTGTLSAEAFF. CDR3 nucleotide sequence: TGTGCCAGCAGTCTTGGGACAGGGACGTTGTCGGCTGAAGCTTTCTTT. The chain couples TRBV12-3 or TRBV12-4 to TRBJ1-1; 9 bases agree with TRBD1. V trimming: 5 bases; J trimming: 6 bases; junction bases outside the gene matches: 13. This CDR3 has 16 amino acids.

This clonotype turned up a few times. A much larger clone sits a single nucleotide away, making a read error possible. The V call is TRBV9, the J call TRBJ1-2; D not resolved. This CDR3 is 14 amino acids long. Trimming shortened V by 4 bases and J by 14 bases, and 24 bases separated the two germline ends. CDR1 is SGDLS, CDR2 YYNGEE, per germline. Written as DNA, the CDR3 is TGTGCCAGCAGCCCTCGGACGAGCTCGCTGGGAGAAACCTTC. Amino acids: CASSPRTSSLGETF. Based on the CDR3 plus reference TRBV9 and TRBJ1-2, the full variable domain is DSGVTQTPKHLITATGQRVTLRCSPRSGDLSVYWYQQSLDQGLQFLIQYYNGEERAKGNILERFSAQQFPDLHSELNLSSLELGDSALYFCASSPRTSSLGETFGSGTRLTVV.

There are many counts of this clonotype. The chain joins TRBV7-8 to TRBJ1-2; D unresolved. Germline V lookup: CDR1 SGHVS, CDR2 FQNEAQ. This CDR3 contains 14 residues. V was shortened by 3 bases and J by 4 bases, with 12 bases between the two germline ends. In nucleotides, the CDR3 is TGTGCCAGCAGCTTTAGTAGGGTCCCCTATGGCTACACCTTC. Amino acid sequence: CASSFSRVPYGYTF.

This clonotype was counted many times. This rearrangement joins TRBV20-1 to TRBJ2-7; D is ambiguous. There are 14 residues in the CDR3. Germline loops: CDR1 DFQATT, CDR2 SNEGSKA (reference sequence). The V and J ends lost 6 bases and 1 base respectively, with 16 bases between them. DNA of the CDR3: TGCAGTGCCCCGACCTTGACAAGTTCCTACGAGCAGTACTTC. This translates into CSAPTLTSSYEQYF.

This clonotype was picked up a small number of times. A much larger clone differs by one base, so this may be a read error. The CDR3 does not end in the conserved phenylalanine or tryptophan, so this is likely a read error. The chain couples TRBV25-1 to TRBJ1-1; D is possibly TRBD1 (5 bases). Trimming removed 4 bases at V and 4 bases at J, with 13 bases between. Germline-derived CDR1 and CDR2 are MGHDK and SYGVNS. The CDR3 is 14 residues long. For the CDR3, the DNA is TGTGCCAGCAGTGCCCTAATCGGGGGCACTGAAGCTTTCCTT. Translation: CASSALIGGTEAFL.

This clonotype has at least ten counts. The V call is TRBV20-1, the J call TRBJ1-2; TRBD1 is a possible D gene (6 bases). The CDR3 runs to 14 residues. Germline CDR1 and CDR2: DFQATT and SNEGSKA (reference sequence). The V end lost 0 bases, the J end lost 7 bases, and 15 bases lay between the germline ends. CDR3 loop: CSAREGAWLGGYTF. In nucleotides, the CDR3 is TGCAGTGCTAGAGAGGGGGCCTGGCTCGGTGGCTACACCTTC.

This clonotype was counted many times. The chain links TRBV5-1 to TRBJ1-1; 10 bases agree with TRBD1. This CDR3 has 14 amino acids. Germline lookup yields CDR1 SGHRS and CDR2 YFSETQ. The V and J ends lost 3 bases and 11 bases, in that order; junction bases with no gene match: 10. In DNA, the CDR3 is TGCGCCAGCAGCTCCGGGACAGGGGCGGGTATGGCTTTCTTT. Protein product: CASSSGTGAGMAFF. The entire variable domain, with the rest obtained from reference TRBV5-1 and TRBJ1-1, is as follows: KAGVTQTPRYLIKTRGQQVTLSCSPISGHRSVSWYQQTPGQGLQFLFEYFSETQRNKGNFPGRFSGRQFSNSRSEMNVSTLELGDSALYLCASSSGTGAGMAFFGQGTRLTVV.

At least ten counts were recorded for this clonotype. The chain joins TRBV21-1 to TRBJ2-5. TRBV21-1 is termed a pseudogene. CDR3 size: 11 residues. The CDR3 DNA sequence: TGTGCCAGCAGGGCTTGGGAGACCCAGTACTTC. Translated, it gives CASRAWETQYF.

Many counts were recorded for this clonotype. This chain connects TRBV12-3 or TRBV12-4 to TRBJ2-1; 8 positions agree with TRBD1. The CDR3 length is 14 residues. V lost 6 bases and J lost 2; bases outside the gene matches: 3. The CDR3 bases are TGTGCCAGCAGACCGGGACAGGCCTACAATGAGCAGTTCTTC. This encodes CASRPGQAYNEQFF.

Only a few counts were recorded for this clonotype. The chain is built from TRBV20-1 and TRBJ1-1, with D possibly matching TRBD1 (6 bases). V shed 4 bases and J shed 1 base, with 10 bases lying between them. Germline CDR1 and CDR2: DFQATT and SNEGSKA (reference sequence). This CDR3 is built from 13 residues. CDR3 DNA: TGCAGTGCTACCGGGACACAGAACACTGAAGCTTTCTTT. It yields the protein CSATGTQNTEAFF.

This clonotype was recorded a few times. The rearrangement joins TRBV18 to TRBJ2-1, with TRBD1 matching 9 bases. This CDR3 comprises 16 residues. The trim removed 1 base at V and 8 bases at J, leaving 9 bases unmatched. From germline, CDR1 is KGHSH and CDR2 LQKENI. CDR3 in DNA: TGTGCCAGCTCACCACGGAGACAGGGGGGTGACGATGAGCAGTTCTTC. Its protein product is CASSPRRQGGDDEQFF.

This clonotype was counted many times. The chain joins TRBV12-3 or TRBV12-4 to TRBJ1-1, with TRBD1 as a possible D gene (5 bases). The V end was cut by 5 bases, the J end by 2 bases, with 18 bases between. The CDR3 runs to 16 residues. The CDR3 sequence is CASSQGHRLENTEAFF. CDR3 sequence (DNA): TGTGCCAGCAGTCAGGGTCATAGGCTGGAAAACACTGAAGCTTTCTTT.

This clonotype was observed at least ten times. The chain is built from TRBV5-5 and TRBJ2-7, with 9 bases matching TRBD1. V lost 5 bases, J lost 7 bases, and 7 bases stayed unmatched. The CDR3 sequence is 13 residues long. Germline V gives CDR1 SGHKS, CDR2 YYEKEE (reference sequence). The CDR3 sequence is CASSRTGGWEQYF. In DNA form, the CDR3 reads TGTGCCAGCAGTCGTACAGGGGGCTGGGAGCAGTACTTC.

This clonotype was seen repeatedly, ten times or more. The V call is TRBV20-1, the J call TRBJ2-7, with 8 bases fitting TRBD2. The CDR3 covers 15 residues. Germline CDR1 DFQATT, CDR2 SNEGSKA (reference sequence). V dropped 3 bases and J dropped 2; count of bases not matched to a gene: 9. The CDR3 sequence: CSARGPSGLPYEQYF. The CDR3 region has the DNA TGCAGTGCTAGGGGACCTAGCGGGTTACCCTACGAGCAGTACTTC.

In this sample, this clonotype turned up many times. This rearrangement joins TRBV29-1 to TRBJ2-5; tentatively, D is TRBD1 or TRBD2 (6 bases each). The V and J ends lost 7 bases and 2 bases respectively, with 14 bases between them. In germline, CDR1 is SQVTM, CDR2 ANQGSEA. This CDR3 region has 13 residues. CDR3 coding DNA: TGCAGCGCGAGGGGGGACGGACAAGAGACCCAGTACTTC. This translates into CSARGDGQETQYF.